This T cell receptor (beta chain) comes out of a study of blood T cells in healthy people across ages. V gave up 5 bases and J gave up 12 bases; unmatched junction bases: 11. The CDR3 is made up of 15 amino acids. The germline V gene encodes CDR1 MDHEN and CDR2 SYDVKM. A second PCR of about 7 to 12 cycles used a sample-barcoded 5' primer and a J-beta primer mix. One entry per CDR3 protein results from TCRdb running MiXCR on the 5' RACE reads. The sample includes 630,000 or so distinct CDR3 sequences, under 30% seen only once; the top ten take around 16%. The V call is TRBV28, the J call TRBJ2-1; 12 nucleotides match TRBD1. The receptor was isolated from a woman at least 80 years old in good health. Sequencing was done on a sample of blood. This chain's CDR3 is CASSPGTGGFLGQFF. The DNA for the CDR3 is TGTGCCAGCAGTCCAGGGACAGGGGGCTTCTTAGGGCAGTTCTTC.